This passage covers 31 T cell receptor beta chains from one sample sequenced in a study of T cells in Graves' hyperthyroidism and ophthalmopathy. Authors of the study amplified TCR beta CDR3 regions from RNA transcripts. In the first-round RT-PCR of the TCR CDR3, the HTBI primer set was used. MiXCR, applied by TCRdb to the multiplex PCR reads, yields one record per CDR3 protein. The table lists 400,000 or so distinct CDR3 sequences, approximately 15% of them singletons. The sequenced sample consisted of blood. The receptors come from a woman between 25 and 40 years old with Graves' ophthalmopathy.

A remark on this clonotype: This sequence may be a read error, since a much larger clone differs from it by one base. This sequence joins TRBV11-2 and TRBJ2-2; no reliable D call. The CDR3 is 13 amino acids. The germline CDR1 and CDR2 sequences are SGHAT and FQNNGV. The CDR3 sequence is CAGSLFDTGELFF. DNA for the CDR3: TGTGCCGGCAGCTTATTCGACACCGGGGAGCTGTTTTTT.

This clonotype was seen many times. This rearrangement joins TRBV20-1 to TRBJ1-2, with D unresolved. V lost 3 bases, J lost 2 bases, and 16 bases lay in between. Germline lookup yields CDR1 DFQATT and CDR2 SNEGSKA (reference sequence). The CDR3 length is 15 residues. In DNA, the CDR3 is TGCAGTGCTAGCCCCAACAAGGGAACCAACTATGGCTACACCTTC. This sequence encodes CSASPNKGTNYGYTF.

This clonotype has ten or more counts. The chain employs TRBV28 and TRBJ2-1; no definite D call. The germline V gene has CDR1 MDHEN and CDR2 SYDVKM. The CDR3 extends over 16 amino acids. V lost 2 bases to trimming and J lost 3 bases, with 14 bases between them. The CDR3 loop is CASSLEDLRLYNEQFF. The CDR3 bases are TGTGCCAGCAGTTTAGAGGACCTACGCCTCTACAATGAGCAGTTCTTC.

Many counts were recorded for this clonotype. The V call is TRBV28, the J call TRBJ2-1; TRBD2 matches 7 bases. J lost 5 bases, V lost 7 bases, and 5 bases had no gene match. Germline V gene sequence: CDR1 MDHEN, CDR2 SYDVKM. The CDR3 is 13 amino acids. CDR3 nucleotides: TGTGCCAGCAAAGGGACTAACAACAATGAGCAGTTCTTC. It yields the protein CASKGTNNNEQFF.

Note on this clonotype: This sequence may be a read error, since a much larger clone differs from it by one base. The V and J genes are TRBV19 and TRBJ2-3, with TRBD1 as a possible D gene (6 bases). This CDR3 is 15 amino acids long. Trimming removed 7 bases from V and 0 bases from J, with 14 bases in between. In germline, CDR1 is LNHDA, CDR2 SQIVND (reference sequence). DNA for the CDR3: TGTGCCAGTAATCTAAGTGGGGGCAGCACAGATACGCAGTATTTT. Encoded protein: CASNLSGGSTDTQYF.

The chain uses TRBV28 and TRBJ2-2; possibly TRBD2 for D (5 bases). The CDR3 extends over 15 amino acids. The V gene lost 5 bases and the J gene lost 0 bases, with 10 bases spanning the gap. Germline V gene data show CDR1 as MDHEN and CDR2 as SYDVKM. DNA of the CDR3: TGTGCCAGCAGTGGCCTAGCAACGAACACCGGGGAGCTGTTTTTT. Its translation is CASSGLATNTGELFF.

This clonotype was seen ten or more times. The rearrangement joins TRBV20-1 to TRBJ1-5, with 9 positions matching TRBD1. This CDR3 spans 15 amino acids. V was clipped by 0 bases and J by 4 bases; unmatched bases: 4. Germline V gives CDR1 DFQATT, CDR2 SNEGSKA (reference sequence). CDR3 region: CSARDRQGENQPQHF. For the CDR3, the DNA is TGCAGTGCTAGAGATAGACAGGGGGAGAATCAGCCCCAGCATTTT.

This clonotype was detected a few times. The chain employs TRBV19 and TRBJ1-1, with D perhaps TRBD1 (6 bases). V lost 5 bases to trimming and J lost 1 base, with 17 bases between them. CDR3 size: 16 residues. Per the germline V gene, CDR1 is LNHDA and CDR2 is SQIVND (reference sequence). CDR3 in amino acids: CASSLRGREWNTEAFF. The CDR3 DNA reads TGTGCCAGTAGTCTAAGGGGGAGGGAATGGAACACTGAAGCTTTCTTT.

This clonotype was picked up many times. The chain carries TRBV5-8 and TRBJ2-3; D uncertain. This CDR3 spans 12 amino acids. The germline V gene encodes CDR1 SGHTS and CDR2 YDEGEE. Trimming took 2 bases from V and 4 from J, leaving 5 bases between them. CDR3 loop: CASSLRSDTQYF. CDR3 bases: TGTGCCAGCAGCTTAAGATCAGATACGCAGTATTTT.

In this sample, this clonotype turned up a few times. CDR3 loop: CATSRDLFGSGSPGEAFF. CDR3 DNA sequence: TGTGCCACCAGCAGAGATCTGTTCGGTTCGGGTTCACCCGGTGAAGCTTTCTTT. The chain has TRBV15 and TRBJ1-1; D is uncertain. The CDR3 spans 18 residues. V gave up 0 bases and J gave up 7 bases, with 24 bases separating them. Germline assignment: CDR1 LNHNV and CDR2 YYDKDF (reference sequence). The full variable domain, in which reference TRBV15 and TRBJ1-1 provide the parts outside the CDR3, is DAMVIQNPRYQVTQFGKPVTLSCSQTLNHNVMYWYQQKSSQAPKLLFHYYDKDFNNEADTPDNFQSRRPNTSFCFLDIRSPGLGDTAMYLCATSRDLFGSGSPGEAFFGQGTRLTVV.

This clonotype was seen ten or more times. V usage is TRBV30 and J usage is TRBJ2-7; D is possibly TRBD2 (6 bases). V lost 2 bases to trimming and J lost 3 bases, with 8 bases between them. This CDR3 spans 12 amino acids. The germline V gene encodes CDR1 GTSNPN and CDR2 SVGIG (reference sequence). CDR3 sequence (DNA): TGTGCCTGGAGTCACGGGAGCTACGAGCAGTACTTC. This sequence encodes CAWSHGSYEQYF. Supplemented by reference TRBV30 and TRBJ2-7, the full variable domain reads SQTIHQWPATLVQPVGSPLSLECTVEGTSNPNLYWYRQAAGRGLQLLFYSVGIGQISSEVPQNLSASRPQDRQFILSSKKLLLSDSGFYLCAWSHGSYEQYFGPGTRLTVT.

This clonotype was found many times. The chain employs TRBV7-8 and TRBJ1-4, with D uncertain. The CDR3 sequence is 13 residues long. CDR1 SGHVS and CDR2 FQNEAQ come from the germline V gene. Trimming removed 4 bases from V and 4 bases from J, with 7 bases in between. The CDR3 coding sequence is TGTGCCAGCAGCTCACGAAATAATGAAAAACTGTTTTTT. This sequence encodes CASSSRNNEKLFF. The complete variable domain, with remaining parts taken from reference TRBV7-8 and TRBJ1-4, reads GAGVSQSPRYKVAKRGQDVALRCDPISGHVSLFWYQQALGQGPEFLTYFQNEAQLDKSGLPSDRFFAERPEGSVSTLKIQRTQQEDSAVYLCASSSRNNEKLFFGSGTQLSVL.

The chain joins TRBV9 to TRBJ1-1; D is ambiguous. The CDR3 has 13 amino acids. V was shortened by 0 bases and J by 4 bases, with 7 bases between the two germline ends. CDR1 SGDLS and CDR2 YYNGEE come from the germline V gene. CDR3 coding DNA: TGTGCCAGCAGCGTAGGGCACGGCACTGAAGCTTTCTTT. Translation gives CASSVGHGTEAFF.

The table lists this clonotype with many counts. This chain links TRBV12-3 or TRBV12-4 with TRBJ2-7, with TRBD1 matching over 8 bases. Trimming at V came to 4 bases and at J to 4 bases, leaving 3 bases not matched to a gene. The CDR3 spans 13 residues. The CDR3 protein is CASSWDRTYEQYF. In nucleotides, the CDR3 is TGTGCCAGCAGTTGGGACAGGACTTACGAGCAGTACTTC.

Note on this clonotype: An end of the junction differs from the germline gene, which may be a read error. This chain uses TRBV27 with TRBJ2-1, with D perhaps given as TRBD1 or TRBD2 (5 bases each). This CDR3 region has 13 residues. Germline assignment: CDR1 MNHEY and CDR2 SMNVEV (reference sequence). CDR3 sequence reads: CASSLGRYNGQFF. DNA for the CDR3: TGTGCCAGCAGTTTGGGACGGTACAATGGGCAGTTCTTC.

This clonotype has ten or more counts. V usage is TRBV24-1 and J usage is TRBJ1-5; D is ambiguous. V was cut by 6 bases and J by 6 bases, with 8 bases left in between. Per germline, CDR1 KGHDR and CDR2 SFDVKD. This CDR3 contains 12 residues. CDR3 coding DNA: TGTGCCACCAGTCTTAGTGGTCAGCCCCAGCATTTT. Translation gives CATSLSGQPQHF.

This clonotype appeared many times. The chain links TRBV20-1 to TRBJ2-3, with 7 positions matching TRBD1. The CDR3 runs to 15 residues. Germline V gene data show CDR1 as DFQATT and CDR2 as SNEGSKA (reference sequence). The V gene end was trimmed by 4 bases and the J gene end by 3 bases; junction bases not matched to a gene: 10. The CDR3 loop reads CSATGTASGTDTQYF. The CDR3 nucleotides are TGCAGTGCTACCGGGACAGCGAGTGGTACAGATACGCAGTATTTT.

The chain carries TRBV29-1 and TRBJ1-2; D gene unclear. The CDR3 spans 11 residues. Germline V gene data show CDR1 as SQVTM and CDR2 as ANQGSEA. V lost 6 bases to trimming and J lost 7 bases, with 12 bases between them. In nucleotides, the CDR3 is TGCAGCGTCCGGTTCCAATCTGGCTACACCTTC. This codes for CSVRFQSGYTF.

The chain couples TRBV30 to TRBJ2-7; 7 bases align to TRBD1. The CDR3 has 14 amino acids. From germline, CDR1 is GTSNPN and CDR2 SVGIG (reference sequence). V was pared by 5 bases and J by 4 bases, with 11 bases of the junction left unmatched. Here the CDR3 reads CAWQAGTATYEQYF. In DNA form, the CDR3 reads TGTGCCTGGCAGGCCGGGACAGCCACTTACGAGCAGTACTTC.

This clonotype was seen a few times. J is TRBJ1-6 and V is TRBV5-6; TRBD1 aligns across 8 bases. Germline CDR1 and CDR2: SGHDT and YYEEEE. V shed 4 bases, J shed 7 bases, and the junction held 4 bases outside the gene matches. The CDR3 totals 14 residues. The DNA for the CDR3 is TGTGCCAGCAGCACCGACAGGGGCAATTCACCCCTCCACTTT. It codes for CASSTDRGNSPLHF.

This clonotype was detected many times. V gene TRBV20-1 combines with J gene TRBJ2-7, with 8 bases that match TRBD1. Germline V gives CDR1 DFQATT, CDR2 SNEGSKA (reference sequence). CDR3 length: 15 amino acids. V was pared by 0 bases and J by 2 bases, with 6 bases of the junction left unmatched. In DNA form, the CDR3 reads TGCAGTGCTAGAGATACGGACAGGGCCGCCTACGAGCAGTACTTC. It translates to CSARDTDRAAYEQYF.

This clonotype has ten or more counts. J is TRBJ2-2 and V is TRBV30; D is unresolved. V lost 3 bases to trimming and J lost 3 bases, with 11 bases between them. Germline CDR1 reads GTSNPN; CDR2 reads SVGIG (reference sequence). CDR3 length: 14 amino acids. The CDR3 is CAWRGTPYTGELFF. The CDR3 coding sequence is TGTGCCTGGAGAGGAACACCTTACACCGGGGAGCTGTTTTTT.

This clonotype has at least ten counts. The CDR3 sequence: CASSQDPSGGGYEQYF. CDR3 nucleotides: TGTGCCAGCAGCCAAGACCCTAGCGGGGGGGGGTACGAGCAGTACTTC. The chain combines TRBV3-1 with TRBJ2-7; TRBD2 aligns across 12 bases. J lost 4 bases, V lost 0 bases, and 4 bases had no gene match. Germline CDR1 reads LGHDT; CDR2 reads YNNKEL (reference sequence). The CDR3 loop spans 16 amino acids.

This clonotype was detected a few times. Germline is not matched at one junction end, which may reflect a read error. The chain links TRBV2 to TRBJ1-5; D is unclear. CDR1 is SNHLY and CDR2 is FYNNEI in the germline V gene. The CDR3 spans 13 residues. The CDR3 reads CASSGITGQPQDF. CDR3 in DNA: TGTGCCAGCAGCGGGATAACCGGTCAGCCCCAGGATTTT.

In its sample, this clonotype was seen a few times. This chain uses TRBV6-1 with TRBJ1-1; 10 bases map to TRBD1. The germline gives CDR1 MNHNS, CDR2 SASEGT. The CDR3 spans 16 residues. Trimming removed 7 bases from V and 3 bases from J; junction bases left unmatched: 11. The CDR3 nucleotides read TGTGCCAGCAATAAACCGGGACAGGGGCTGGACACTGAAGCTTTCTTT. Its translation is CASNKPGQGLDTEAFF.

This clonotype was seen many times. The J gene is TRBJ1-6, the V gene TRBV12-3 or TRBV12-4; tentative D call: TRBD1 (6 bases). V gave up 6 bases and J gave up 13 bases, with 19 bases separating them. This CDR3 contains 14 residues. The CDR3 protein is CASRQGSGFFPLHF. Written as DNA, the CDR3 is TGTGCCAGCAGGCAGGGGTCAGGGTTTTTCCCCCTCCACTTT.

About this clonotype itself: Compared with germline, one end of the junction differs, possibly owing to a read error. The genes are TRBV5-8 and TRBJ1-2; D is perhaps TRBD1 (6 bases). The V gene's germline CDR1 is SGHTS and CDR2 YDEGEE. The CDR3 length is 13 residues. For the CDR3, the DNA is TGTGCCAGCAGCCGAAAGGGGGGAGAGGGCTGCACCTTC. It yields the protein CASSRKGGEGCTF. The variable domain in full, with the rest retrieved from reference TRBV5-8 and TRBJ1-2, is EAGVTQSPTHLIKTRGQQATLRCSPISGHTSVYWYQQALGLGLQFLLWYDEGEERNRGNFPPRFSGRQFPNYSSELNVNALELEDSALYLCASSRKGGEGCTFGSGTRLTVV.

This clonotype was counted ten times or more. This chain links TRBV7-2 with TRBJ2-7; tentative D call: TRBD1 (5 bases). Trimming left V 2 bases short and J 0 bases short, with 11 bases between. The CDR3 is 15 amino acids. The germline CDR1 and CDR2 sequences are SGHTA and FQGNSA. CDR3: CASSLSWTPSYEQYF. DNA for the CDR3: TGTGCCAGCAGCTTAAGTTGGACACCCTCCTACGAGCAGTACTTC.

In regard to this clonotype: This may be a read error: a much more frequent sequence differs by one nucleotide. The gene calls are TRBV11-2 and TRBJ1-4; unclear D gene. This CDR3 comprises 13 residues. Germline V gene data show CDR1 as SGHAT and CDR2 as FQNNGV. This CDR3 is CTSSSNRREKLFF. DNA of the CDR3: TGTACCAGCAGCTCCAATCGGCGGGAAAAACTGTTTTTT. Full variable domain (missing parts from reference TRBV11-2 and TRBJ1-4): EAGVAQSPRYKIIEKRQSVAFWCNPISGHATLYWYQQILGQGPKLLIQFQNNGVVDDSQLPKDRFSAERLKGVDSTLKIQPAKLEDSAVYLCTSSSNRREKLFFGSGTQLSVL.

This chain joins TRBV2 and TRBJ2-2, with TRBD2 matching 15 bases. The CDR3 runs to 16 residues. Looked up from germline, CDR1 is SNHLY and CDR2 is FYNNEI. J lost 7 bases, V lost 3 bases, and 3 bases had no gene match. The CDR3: CASSERGLAGGGELFF. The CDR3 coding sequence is TGTGCCAGCAGTGAGAGGGGACTAGCGGGAGGCGGGGAGCTGTTTTTT.

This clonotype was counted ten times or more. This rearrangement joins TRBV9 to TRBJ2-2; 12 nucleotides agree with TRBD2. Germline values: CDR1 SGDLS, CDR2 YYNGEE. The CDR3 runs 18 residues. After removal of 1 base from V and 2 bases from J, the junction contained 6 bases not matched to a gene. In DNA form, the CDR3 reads TGTGCCAGCAGCGTACTAGCGGGGGGGACGACTAACACCGGGGAGCTGTTTTTT. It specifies CASSVLAGGTTNTGELFF.